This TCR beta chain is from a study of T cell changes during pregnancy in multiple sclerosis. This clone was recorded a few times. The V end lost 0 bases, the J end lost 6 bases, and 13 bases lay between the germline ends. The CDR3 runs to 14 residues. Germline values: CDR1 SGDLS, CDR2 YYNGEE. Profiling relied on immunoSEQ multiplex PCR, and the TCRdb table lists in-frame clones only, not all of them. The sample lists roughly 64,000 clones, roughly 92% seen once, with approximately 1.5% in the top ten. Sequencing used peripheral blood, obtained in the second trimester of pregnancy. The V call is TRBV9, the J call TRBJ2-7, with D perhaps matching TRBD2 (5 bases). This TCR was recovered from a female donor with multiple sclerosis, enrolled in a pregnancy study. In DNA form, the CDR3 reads TGTGCCAGCAGCGTAGGCGGTGGGAGTAGCGAGCAGTACTTC. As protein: CASSVGGGSSEQYF.